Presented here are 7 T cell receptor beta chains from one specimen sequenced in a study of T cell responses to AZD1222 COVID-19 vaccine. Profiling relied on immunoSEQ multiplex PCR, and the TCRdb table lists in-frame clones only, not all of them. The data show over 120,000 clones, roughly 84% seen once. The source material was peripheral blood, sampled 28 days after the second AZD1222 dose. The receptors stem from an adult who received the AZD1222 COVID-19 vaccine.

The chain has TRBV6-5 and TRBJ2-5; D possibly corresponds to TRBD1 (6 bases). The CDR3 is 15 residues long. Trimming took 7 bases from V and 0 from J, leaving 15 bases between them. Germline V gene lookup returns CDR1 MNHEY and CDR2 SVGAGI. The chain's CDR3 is CASTRKQGYQETQYF. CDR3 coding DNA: TGTGCCAGCACCCGGAAACAGGGTTACCAAGAGACCCAGTACTTC.

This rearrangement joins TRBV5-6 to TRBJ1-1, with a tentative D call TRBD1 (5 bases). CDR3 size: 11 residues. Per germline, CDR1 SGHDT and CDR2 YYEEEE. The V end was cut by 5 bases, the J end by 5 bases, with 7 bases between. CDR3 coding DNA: TGTGCCAGCAGGGGGGTAACTGAAGCTTTCTTT. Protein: CASRGVTEAFF.

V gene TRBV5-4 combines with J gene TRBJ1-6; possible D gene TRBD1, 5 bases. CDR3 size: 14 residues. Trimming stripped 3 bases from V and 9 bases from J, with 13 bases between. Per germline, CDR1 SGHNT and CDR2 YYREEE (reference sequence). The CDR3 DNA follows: TGTGCCAGCAGCTACGCGGGGGACGGTTCACCCCTCCACTTT. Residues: CASSYAGDGSPLHF. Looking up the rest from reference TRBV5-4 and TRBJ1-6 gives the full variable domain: ETGVTQSPTHLIKTRGQQVTLRCSSQSGHNTVSWYQQALGQGPQFIFQYYREEENGRGNFPPRFSGLQFPNYSSELNVNALELDDSALYLCASSYAGDGSPLHFGNGTRLTVT.

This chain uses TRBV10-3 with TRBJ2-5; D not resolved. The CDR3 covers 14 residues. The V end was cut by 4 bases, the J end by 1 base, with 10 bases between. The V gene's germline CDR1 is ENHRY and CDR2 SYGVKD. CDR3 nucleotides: TGTGCCATCAGTGTCATGGGTACCCAAGAGACCCAGTACTTC. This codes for CAISVMGTQETQYF.

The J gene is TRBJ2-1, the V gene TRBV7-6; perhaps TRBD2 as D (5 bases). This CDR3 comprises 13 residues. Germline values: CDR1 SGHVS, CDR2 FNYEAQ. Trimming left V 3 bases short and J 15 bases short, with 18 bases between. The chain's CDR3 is CASSFGADSKWFF. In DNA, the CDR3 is TGTGCCAGCAGCTTCGGAGCGGATTCGAAATGGTTCTTC.

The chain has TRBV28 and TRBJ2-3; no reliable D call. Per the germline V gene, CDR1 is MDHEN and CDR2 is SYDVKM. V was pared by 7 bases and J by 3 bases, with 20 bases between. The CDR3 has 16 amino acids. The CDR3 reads CASNPARRYGTDTQYF. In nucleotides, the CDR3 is TGTGCCAGCAACCCAGCTAGGCGGTATGGGACAGATACGCAGTATTTT.

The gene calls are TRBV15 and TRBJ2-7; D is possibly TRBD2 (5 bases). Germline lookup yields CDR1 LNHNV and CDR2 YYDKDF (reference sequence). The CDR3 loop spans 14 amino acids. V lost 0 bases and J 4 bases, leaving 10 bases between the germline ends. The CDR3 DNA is TGTGCCACCAGCAGAGACGCTGCGGGTTACGAGCAGTACTTC. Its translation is CATSRDAAGYEQYF.